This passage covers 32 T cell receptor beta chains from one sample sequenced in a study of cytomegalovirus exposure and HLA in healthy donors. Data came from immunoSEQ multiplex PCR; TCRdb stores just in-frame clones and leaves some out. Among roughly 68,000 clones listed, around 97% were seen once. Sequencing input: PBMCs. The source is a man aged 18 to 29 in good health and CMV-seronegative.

CDR3 sequence (DNA): TGTGCCAGCAGTGAAATACTGGGGGCCGGAAACACCATATATTTT. This gives the protein CASSEILGAGNTIYF. The V call is TRBV25-1, the J call TRBJ1-3; D is possibly TRBD1 (6 bases). CDR1 is MGHDK and CDR2 is SYGVNS in the germline V gene. The CDR3 sequence is 15 residues long. Trimming shortened V by 2 bases and J by 4 bases, and 12 bases separated the two germline ends. The full variable domain, its missing parts supplied by reference TRBV25-1 and TRBJ1-3, is EADIYQTPRYLVIGTGKKITLECSQTMGHDKMYWYQQDPGMELHLIHYSYGVNSTEKGDLSSESTVSRIRTEHFPLTLESARPSHTSQYLCASSEILGAGNTIYFGEGSWLTVV.

The chain's CDR3 is CASSYHDINTEAFF. In nucleotides, the CDR3 is TGTGCCAGCAGTTACCACGACATCAACACTGAAGCTTTCTTT. V is TRBV6-5 and J is TRBJ1-1, with D hard to call. V lost 2 bases to trimming and J lost 2 bases, with 9 bases between them. The CDR3 has 14 residues. CDR1 is MNHEY, CDR2 SVGAGI, per germline.

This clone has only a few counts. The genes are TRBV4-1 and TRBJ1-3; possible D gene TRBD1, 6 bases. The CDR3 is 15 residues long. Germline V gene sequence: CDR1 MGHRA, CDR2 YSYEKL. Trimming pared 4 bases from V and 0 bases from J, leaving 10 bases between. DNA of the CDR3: TGCGCCAGCAGCCGCCAACAGGGCTCTGGAAACACCATATATTTT. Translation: CASSRQQGSGNTIYF.

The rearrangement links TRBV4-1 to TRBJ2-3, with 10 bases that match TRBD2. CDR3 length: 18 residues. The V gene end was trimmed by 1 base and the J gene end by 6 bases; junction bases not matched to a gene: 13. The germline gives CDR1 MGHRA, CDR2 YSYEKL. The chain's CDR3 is CASSQGGRGTSVPDTQYF. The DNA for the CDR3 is TGCGCCAGCAGCCAAGGTGGCCGTGGGACTAGCGTTCCGGATACGCAGTATTTT.

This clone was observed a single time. CDR3 amino acids: CASSLQTGSYEQYF. The DNA of the CDR3 is TGTGCCAGTAGTCTCCAGACAGGCTCCTACGAGCAGTACTTC. This sequence joins TRBV19 and TRBJ2-7, with D possibly TRBD1 on 6 matching bases. The CDR3 consists of 14 residues. With 5 bases removed from V and 0 bases from J, the gap between germline ends came to 11 bases. Germline V gene lookup returns CDR1 LNHDA and CDR2 SQIVND (reference sequence).

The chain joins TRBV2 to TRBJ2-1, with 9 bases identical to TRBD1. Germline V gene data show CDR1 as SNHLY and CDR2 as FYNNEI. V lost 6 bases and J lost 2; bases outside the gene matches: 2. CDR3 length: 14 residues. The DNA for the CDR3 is TGTGCCAGCAGCCGACAGGGGGCCTACAATGAGCAGTTCTTC. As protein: CASSRQGAYNEQFF.

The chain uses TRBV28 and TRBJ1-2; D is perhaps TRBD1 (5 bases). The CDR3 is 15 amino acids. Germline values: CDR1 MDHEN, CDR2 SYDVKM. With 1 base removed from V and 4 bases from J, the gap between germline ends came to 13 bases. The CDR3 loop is CASSLSPGLGYGYTF. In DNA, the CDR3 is TGTGCCAGCAGTTTATCTCCGGGACTTGGCTATGGCTACACCTTC.

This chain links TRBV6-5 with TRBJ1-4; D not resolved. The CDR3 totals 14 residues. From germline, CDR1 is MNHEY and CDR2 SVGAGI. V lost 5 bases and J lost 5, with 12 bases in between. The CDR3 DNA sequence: TGTGCCAGCAGTAGTTTGACGGAGAATGAAAAACTGTTTTTT. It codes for CASSSLTENEKLFF.

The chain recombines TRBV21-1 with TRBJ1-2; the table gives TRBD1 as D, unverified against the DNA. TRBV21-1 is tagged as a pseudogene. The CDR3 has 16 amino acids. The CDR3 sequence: CASSKARTGRNYGYTF. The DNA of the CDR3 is TGTGCCAGCAGCAAAGCGCGGACAGGGCGTAACTATGGCTACACCTTC.

CDR3 DNA sequence: TGTGCCAGCAGTCTGGACGGACTAGCGTACAATGAGCAGTTCTTC. Protein: CASSLDGLAYNEQFF. The rearrangement uses TRBV6-5 and TRBJ2-1, with 9 positions matching TRBD2. From germline, CDR1 is MNHEY and CDR2 SVGAGI. This CDR3 has 15 residues. J lost 4 bases, V lost 5 bases, and 6 bases had no gene match.

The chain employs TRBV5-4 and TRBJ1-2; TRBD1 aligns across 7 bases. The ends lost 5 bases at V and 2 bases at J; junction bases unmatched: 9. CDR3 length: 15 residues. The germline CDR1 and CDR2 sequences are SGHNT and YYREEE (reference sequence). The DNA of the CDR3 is TGTGCCAGCAGAACCAGGGGGTCGCAGAACTATGGCTACACCTTC. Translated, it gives CASRTRGSQNYGYTF. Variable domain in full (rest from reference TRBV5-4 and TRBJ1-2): ETGVTQSPTHLIKTRGQQVTLRCSSQSGHNTVSWYQQALGQGPQFIFQYYREEENGRGNFPPRFSGLQFPNYSSELNVNALELDDSALYLCASRTRGSQNYGYTFGSGTRLTVV.

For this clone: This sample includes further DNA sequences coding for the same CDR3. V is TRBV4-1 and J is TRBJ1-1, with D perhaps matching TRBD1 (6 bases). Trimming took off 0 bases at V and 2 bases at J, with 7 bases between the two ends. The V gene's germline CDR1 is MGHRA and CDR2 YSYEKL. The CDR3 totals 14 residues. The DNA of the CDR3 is TGCGCCAGCAGCCAAGAACAGGGAAACACTGAAGCTTTCTTT. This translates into CASSQEQGNTEAFF.

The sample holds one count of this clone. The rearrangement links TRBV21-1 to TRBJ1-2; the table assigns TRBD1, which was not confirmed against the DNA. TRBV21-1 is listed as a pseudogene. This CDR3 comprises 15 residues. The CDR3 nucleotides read TGTGCCAGCAGCAAGCGGGACAGGGTTGACTATGGCTACACCTTC. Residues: CASSKRDRVDYGYTF.

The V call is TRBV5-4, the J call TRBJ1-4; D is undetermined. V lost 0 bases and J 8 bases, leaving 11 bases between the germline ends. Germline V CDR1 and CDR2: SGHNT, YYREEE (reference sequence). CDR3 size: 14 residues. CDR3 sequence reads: CASSLAGGGEKLFF. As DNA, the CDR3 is TGTGCCAGCAGCTTGGCGGGAGGAGGGGAAAAACTGTTTTTT.

As DNA, the CDR3 is TGTGCCAGCAGTTCTCGACAGGGGCCCAGGAACACCATATATTTT. Its protein is CASSSRQGPRNTIYF. This chain links TRBV6-6 with TRBJ1-3, with 8 bases aligning to TRBD1. The V segment lost 4 bases and the J segment 7 bases; nucleotides outside the gene matches: 9. Germline CDR1 reads MNHNY; CDR2 reads SVGAGI (reference sequence). CDR3 length: 15 amino acids.

CDR3 coding DNA: TGCGCCAGCAGGCAAGGGGAAGCGCAAGAGACCCAGTACTTC. It codes for CASRQGEAQETQYF. V gene TRBV5-1 combines with J gene TRBJ2-5, with D tentatively TRBD1 (5 bases). This CDR3 comprises 14 residues. V lost 5 bases and J 2 bases, leaving 13 bases between the germline ends. The V gene's germline CDR1 is SGHRS and CDR2 YFSETQ.

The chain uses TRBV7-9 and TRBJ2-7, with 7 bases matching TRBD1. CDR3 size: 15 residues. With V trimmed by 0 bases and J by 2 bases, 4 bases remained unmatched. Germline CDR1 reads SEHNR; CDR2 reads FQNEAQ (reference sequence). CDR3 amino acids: CASSLAVQGAYEQYF. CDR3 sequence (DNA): TGTGCCAGCAGCTTAGCGGTTCAGGGGGCCTACGAGCAGTACTTC.

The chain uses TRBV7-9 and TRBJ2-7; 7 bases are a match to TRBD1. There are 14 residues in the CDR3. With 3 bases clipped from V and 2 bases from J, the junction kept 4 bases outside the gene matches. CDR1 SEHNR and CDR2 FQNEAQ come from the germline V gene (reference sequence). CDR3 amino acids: CASSFRDRTYEQYF. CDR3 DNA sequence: TGTGCCAGCAGCTTCCGGGACAGAACCTACGAGCAGTACTTC.

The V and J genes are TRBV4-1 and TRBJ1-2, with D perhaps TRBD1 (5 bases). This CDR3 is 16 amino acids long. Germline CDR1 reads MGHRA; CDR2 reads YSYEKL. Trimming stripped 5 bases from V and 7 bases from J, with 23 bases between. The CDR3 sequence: CASSSEGADSFGGYTF. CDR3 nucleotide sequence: TGCGCCAGCAGCTCGGAAGGGGCCGACTCGTTCGGTGGCTACACCTTC.

CDR3 sequence reads: CASSQEGSTGELFF. The CDR3, as DNA: TGTGCCAGCAGCCAAGAGGGTAGTACCGGGGAGCTGTTTTTT. This chain joins TRBV6-6 and TRBJ2-2; weak D call: TRBD2 (5 bases). This CDR3 is 14 amino acids long. V was cut by 6 bases and J by 5 bases, with 13 bases left in between. Germline values: CDR1 MNHNY, CDR2 SVGAGI (reference sequence).

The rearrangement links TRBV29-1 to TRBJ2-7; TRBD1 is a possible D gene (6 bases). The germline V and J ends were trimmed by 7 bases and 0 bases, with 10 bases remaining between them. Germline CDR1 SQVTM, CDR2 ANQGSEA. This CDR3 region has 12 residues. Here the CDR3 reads CSGGQSSYEQYF. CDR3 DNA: TGCAGCGGCGGACAGTCCTCCTACGAGCAGTACTTC.

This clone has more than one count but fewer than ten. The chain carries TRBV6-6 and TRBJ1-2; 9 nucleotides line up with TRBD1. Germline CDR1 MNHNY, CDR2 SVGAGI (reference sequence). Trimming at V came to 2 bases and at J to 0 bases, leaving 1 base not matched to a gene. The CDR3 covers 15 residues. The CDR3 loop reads CASSYDRGTNYGYTF. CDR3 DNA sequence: TGTGCCAGCAGTTACGACAGGGGGACTAACTATGGCTACACCTTC.

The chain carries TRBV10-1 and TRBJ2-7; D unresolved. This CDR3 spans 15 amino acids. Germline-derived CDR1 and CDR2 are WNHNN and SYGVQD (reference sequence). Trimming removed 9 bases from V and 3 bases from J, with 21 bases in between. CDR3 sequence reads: CASAPDSKVDYEQYF. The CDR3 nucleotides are TGCGCCAGTGCTCCCGACTCGAAGGTAGACTACGAGCAGTACTTC.

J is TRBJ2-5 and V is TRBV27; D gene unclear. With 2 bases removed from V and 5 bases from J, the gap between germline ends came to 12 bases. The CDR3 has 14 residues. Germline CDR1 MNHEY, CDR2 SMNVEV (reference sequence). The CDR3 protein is CASSLLPLGETQYF. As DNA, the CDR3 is TGTGCCAGCAGTTTACTCCCCCTCGGGGAGACCCAGTACTTC.

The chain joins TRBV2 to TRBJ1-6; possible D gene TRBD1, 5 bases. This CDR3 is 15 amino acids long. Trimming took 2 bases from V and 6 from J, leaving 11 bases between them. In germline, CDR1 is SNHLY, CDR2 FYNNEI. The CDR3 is CASSESGGFNSPLHF. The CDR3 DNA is TGTGCCAGCAGTGAAAGCGGGGGATTTAATTCACCCCTCCACTTT.

Written as DNA, the CDR3 is TGTGCCAGCAGCACCGGACTAGCGGGAGCAGGAGGGTACAATGAGCAGTTCTTC. Translating gives CASSTGLAGAGGYNEQFF. V is TRBV5-4 and J is TRBJ2-1, with 13 bases matching TRBD2. The CDR3 runs to 18 residues. After removal of 4 bases from V and 4 bases from J, the junction contained 11 bases not matched to a gene. CDR1 and CDR2 from the germline V gene are SGHNT and YYREEE (reference sequence).

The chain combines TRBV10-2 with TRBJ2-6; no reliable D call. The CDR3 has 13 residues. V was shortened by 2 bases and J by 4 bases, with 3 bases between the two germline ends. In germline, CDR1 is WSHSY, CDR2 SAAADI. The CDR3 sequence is CASSEAGANVLTF. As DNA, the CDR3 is TGCGCCAGCAGTGAGGCGGGGGCCAACGTCCTGACTTTC.

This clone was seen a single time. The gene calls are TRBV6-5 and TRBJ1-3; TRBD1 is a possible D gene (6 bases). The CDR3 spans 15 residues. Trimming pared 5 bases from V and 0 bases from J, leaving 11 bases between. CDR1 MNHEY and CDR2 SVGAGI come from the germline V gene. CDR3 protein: CASSTDRSSGNTIYF. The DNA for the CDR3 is TGTGCCAGCAGTACCGACAGGAGCTCTGGAAACACCATATATTTT.

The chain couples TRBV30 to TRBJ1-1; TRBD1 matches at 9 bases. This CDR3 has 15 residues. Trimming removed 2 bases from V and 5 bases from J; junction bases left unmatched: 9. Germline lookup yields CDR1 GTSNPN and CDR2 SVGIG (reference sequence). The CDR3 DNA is TGTGCCTGGAGTAGCTACCGGACAGGGGCTACTGAAGCTTTCTTT. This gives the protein CAWSSYRTGATEAFF.

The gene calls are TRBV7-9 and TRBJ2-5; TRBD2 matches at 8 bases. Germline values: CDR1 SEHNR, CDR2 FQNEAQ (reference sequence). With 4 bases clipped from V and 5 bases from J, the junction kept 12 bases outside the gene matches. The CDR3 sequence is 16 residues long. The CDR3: CASSSSGLVEVETQYF. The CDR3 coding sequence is TGTGCCAGCAGCTCATCGGGACTAGTGGAGGTGGAGACCCAGTACTTC.

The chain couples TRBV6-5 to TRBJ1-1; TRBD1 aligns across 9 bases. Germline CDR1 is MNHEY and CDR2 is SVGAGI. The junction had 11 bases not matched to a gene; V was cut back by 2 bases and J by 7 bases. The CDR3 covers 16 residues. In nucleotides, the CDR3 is TGTGCCAGCAGTTACACAGAACAGGGGGCCGCTGGTGAAGCTTTCTTT. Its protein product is CASSYTEQGAAGEAFF.

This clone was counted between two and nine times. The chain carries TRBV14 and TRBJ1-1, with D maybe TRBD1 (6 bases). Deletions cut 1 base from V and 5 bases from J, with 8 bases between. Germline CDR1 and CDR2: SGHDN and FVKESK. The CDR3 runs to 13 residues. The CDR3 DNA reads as TGTGCCAGCAGCCAAGGCAGGGGAACTGAAGCTTTCTTT. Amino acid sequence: CASSQGRGTEAFF. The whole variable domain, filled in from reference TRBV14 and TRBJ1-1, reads EAGVTQFPSHSVIEKGQTVTLRCDPISGHDNLYWYRRVMGKEIKFLLHFVKESKQDESGMPNNRFLAERTGGTYSTLKVQPAELEDSGVYFCASSQGRGTEAFFGQGTRLTVV.